This passage covers 21 T cell receptor beta chains from one sample sequenced in a study of shared clonotypes between healthy human individuals. Repertoires were generated with immunoSEQ multiplex PCR, while TCRdb's copy carries only in-frame clones and drops some. Of millions of clones in the sample, around nine tenths were seen once. The source material was naive CD4+ T cells sorted from blood. Subset reported: CD45RA+ positively selected. Receptor source: a man aged 18 to 30 in good health.

The chain carries TRBV28 and TRBJ2-1, with 11 bases matching TRBD2. Germline lookup yields CDR1 MDHEN and CDR2 SYDVKM. This CDR3 has 16 amino acids. After removal of 6 bases from V and 0 bases from J, the junction contained 4 bases not matched to a gene. CDR3 nucleotides: TGTGCCAGCAGAACTAGCGGGGGAACCTCCTACAATGAGCAGTTCTTC. Residues: CASRTSGGTSYNEQFF.

The rearrangement joins TRBV10-3 to TRBJ1-6; 7 nucleotides match TRBD1. Germline CDR1 ENHRY, CDR2 SYGVKD. With V trimmed by 4 bases and J by 8 bases, 5 bases remained unmatched. The CDR3 length is 14 residues. CDR3: CAISARGHDSPLHF. Here the CDR3 DNA reads TGTGCCATCAGTGCTAGGGGGCACGATTCACCCCTCCACTTT.

The chain employs TRBV6-5 and TRBJ1-2; 7 positions agree with TRBD1. This CDR3 is 13 amino acids long. Germline CDR1 reads MNHEY; CDR2 reads SVGAGI. J was trimmed by 7 bases and V by 2 bases; bases with no gene match: 4. CDR3 sequence reads: CASSYEGGFGYTF. The CDR3 coding sequence is TGTGCCAGCAGTTACGAAGGGGGCTTTGGCTACACCTTC.

The chain is built from TRBV7-2 and TRBJ2-7; the match to TRBD2 covers 7 bases. The V and J ends lost 2 bases and 2 bases, in that order; junction bases with no gene match: 6. Per the germline V gene, CDR1 is SGHTA and CDR2 is FQGNSA. This CDR3 is built from 15 residues. CDR3 sequence reads: CASSLIGEGPYEQYF. Here the CDR3 DNA reads TGTGCCAGCAGCTTAATTGGGGAGGGGCCCTACGAGCAGTACTTC.

The genes are TRBV28 and TRBJ1-2; TRBD1 might be the D (6 bases). V lost 4 bases, J lost 4 bases, and 16 bases lay in between. CDR1 MDHEN and CDR2 SYDVKM come from the germline V gene. This CDR3 is built from 15 residues. The CDR3 protein is CASSSPPTGFYGYTF. For the CDR3, the DNA is TGTGCCAGCAGTTCCCCCCCCACAGGGTTCTATGGCTACACCTTC.

A note on this clone: This sample also contains other DNA sequences that code for the same CDR3. The J gene is TRBJ2-7, the V gene TRBV6-1; no clear D. Trimming removed 1 base from V and 3 bases from J, with 4 bases in between. The CDR3 is made up of 12 amino acids. Germline CDR1 reads MNHNS; CDR2 reads SASEGT. The CDR3 DNA follows: TGTGCCAGCAGTGAAGTGGGCTACGAGCAGTACTTC. Translation: CASSEVGYEQYF.

This chain joins TRBV5-1 and TRBJ1-5; tentatively, D is TRBD1 (5 bases). The V gene lost 7 bases and the J gene lost 0 bases, with 26 bases spanning the gap. This CDR3 contains 19 residues. Germline lookup yields CDR1 SGHRS and CDR2 YFSETQ. CDR3 protein: CASRGEQEELIYSNQPQHF. In nucleotides, the CDR3 is TGCGCCAGCCGAGGTGAACAGGAAGAACTTATTTATAGCAATCAGCCCCAGCATTTT.

The rearrangement joins TRBV5-6 to TRBJ2-3; perhaps TRBD2 as D (5 bases). The V gene lost 5 bases and the J gene lost 3 bases, with 13 bases spanning the gap. This CDR3 spans 14 amino acids. Germline V gene data show CDR1 as SGHDT and CDR2 as YYEEEE. The CDR3 reads CASSSPRGTDTQYF. CDR3 sequence (DNA): TGTGCCAGCAGTTCGCCCCGGGGTACAGATACGCAGTATTTT.

Turning to this clone: Other DNA variants within this sample encode the same CDR3. The rearrangement links TRBV6-1 to TRBJ1-6; no firm D call. Per germline, CDR1 MNHNS and CDR2 SASEGT. There are 15 residues in the CDR3. The V gene lost 4 bases and the J gene lost 0 bases, with 7 bases spanning the gap. CDR3 sequence (DNA): TGTGCCAGCAGTGTGGGGAGCTCCTATAATTCACCCCTCCACTTT. Residues: CASSVGSSYNSPLHF.

The chain employs TRBV21-1 and TRBJ1-5; TRBD1 is taken as the D call from the table, unchecked against the DNA. TRBV21-1 is a known pseudogene. The CDR3 covers 15 residues. CDR3 coding DNA: TGTGCCAGCAGCAAAGAAGGACAGCCTAATCAGCCCCAGCATTTT. Its protein is CASSKEGQPNQPQHF.

The chain is built from TRBV6-1 and TRBJ2-7; D is uncertain. Trimming took off 3 bases at V and 5 bases at J, with 8 bases between the two ends. Per germline, CDR1 MNHNS and CDR2 SASEGT. CDR3 length: 12 residues. CDR3 DNA sequence: TGTGCCAGCAGTGAGTGGAAAGACGAGCAGTACTTC. Its protein is CASSEWKDEQYF.

The V call is TRBV5-4, the J call TRBJ1-4; 7 bases agree with TRBD1. This CDR3 region has 16 residues. The junction had 6 bases not matched to a gene; V was cut back by 2 bases and J by 2 bases. Germline lookup yields CDR1 SGHNT and CDR2 YYREEE (reference sequence). The CDR3 DNA sequence: TGTGCCAGCAGCTTCAGGGGGAGAGGGACTAATGAAAAACTGTTTTTT. Residues: CASSFRGRGTNEKLFF.

Only one count was recorded for this clone. V is TRBV30 and J is TRBJ1-5, with D unresolved. Trimming stripped 2 bases from V and 0 bases from J, with 8 bases between. Germline V gene lookup returns CDR1 GTSNPN and CDR2 SVGIG (reference sequence). This CDR3 is 14 amino acids long. CDR3 sequence: CAWSLGYSNQPQHF. The CDR3 nucleotides are TGTGCCTGGAGTTTGGGGTATAGCAATCAGCCCCAGCATTTT.

Worth noting for this clone: Different DNA sequences within this sample yield the same CDR3. This chain links TRBV30 with TRBJ1-1; D uncertain. V lost 2 bases and J 1 base, leaving 5 bases between the germline ends. The CDR3 runs 12 residues. CDR1 is GTSNPN and CDR2 is SVGIG in the germline V gene (reference sequence). In nucleotides, the CDR3 is TGTGCCTGGAGTCCCGGGAACACTGAAGCTTTCTTT. Its translation is CAWSPGNTEAFF.

Note on this clone: This specimen includes other DNA sequences encoding the same CDR3. This chain uses TRBV4-3 with TRBJ2-1, with 10 nucleotides matching TRBD2. This CDR3 spans 15 amino acids. V lost 0 bases, J lost 4 bases, and 0 bases stayed unmatched. The V gene's germline CDR1 is LGHNA and CDR2 YSLEER. CDR3 sequence reads: CASSQELAGYNEQFF. DNA of the CDR3: TGCGCCAGCAGCCAAGAACTAGCGGGATACAATGAGCAGTTCTTC.

This clone was counted only a few times. Distinct nucleotide sequences in the sample also encode this CDR3. The V call is TRBV28, the J call TRBJ1-4, with D possibly matching TRBD1 (6 bases). Germline CDR1 reads MDHEN; CDR2 reads SYDVKM. CDR3 size: 14 residues. Trimming pared 2 bases from V and 6 bases from J, leaving 10 bases between. This CDR3 is CASSLGQGYEKLFF. CDR3 nucleotide sequence: TGTGCCAGCAGTTTAGGGCAGGGGTATGAAAAACTGTTTTTT.

A single count supports this clone. The chain recombines TRBV6-1 with TRBJ2-2; no reliable D call. Per germline, CDR1 MNHNS and CDR2 SASEGT. Trimming left V 8 bases short and J 0 bases short, with 13 bases between. This CDR3 has 15 residues. The CDR3 nucleotides read TGTGCCAGCGGCGGCAGTGCCACGAACACCGGGGAGCTGTTTTTT. This codes for CASGGSATNTGELFF.

This chain connects TRBV5-1 to TRBJ2-5, with 7 bases that match TRBD1. Losses at the gene ends were 4 bases for V and 1 base for J; bases not matched to a gene: 7. Germline lookup yields CDR1 SGHRS and CDR2 YFSETQ. The CDR3 consists of 15 residues. The CDR3, as DNA: TGCGCCAGCAGCGATGTTGGGGACAGCCAAGAGACCCAGTACTTC. Protein: CASSDVGDSQETQYF. Full variable domain (outside the CDR3, taken from reference TRBV5-1 and TRBJ2-5): KAGVTQTPRYLIKTRGQQVTLSCSPISGHRSVSWYQQTPGQGLQFLFEYFSETQRNKGNFPGRFSGRQFSNSRSEMNVSTLELGDSALYLCASSDVGDSQETQYFGPGTRLLVL.

CDR3 amino acids: CASSAPGQGNYGYTF. In DNA, the CDR3 is TGTGCCAGCAGCGCTCCGGGACAGGGAAACTATGGCTACACCTTC. V gene TRBV9 combines with J gene TRBJ1-2, with 9 bases lining up with TRBD1. Trimming at V came to 3 bases and at J to 2 bases, leaving 5 bases not matched to a gene. Germline CDR1 and CDR2: SGDLS and YYNGEE. The CDR3 extends over 15 amino acids.

The rearrangement joins TRBV5-1 to TRBJ2-7; D tentatively fits TRBD1 or TRBD2 (5 bases each). This CDR3 has 15 amino acids. CDR1 is SGHRS and CDR2 is YFSETQ in the germline V gene. V was shortened by 0 bases and J by 5 bases, with 15 bases between the two germline ends. CDR3 DNA sequence: TGCGCCAGCAGCTTGGCGGCAGGGAGTGACCACGAGCAGTACTTC. Its translation: CASSLAAGSDHEQYF.

CDR3 DNA: TGTGCCAGCAGCTCATGGACAGGGGTGGCAGATACGCAGTATTTT. Translating it yields CASSSWTGVADTQYF. The V call is TRBV7-2, the J call TRBJ2-3; 9 nucleotides match TRBD1. The length of the CDR3 is 15 residues. Trimming took 4 bases from V and 4 from J; bases not matched to a gene: 6. Germline assignment: CDR1 SGHTA and CDR2 FQGNSA.